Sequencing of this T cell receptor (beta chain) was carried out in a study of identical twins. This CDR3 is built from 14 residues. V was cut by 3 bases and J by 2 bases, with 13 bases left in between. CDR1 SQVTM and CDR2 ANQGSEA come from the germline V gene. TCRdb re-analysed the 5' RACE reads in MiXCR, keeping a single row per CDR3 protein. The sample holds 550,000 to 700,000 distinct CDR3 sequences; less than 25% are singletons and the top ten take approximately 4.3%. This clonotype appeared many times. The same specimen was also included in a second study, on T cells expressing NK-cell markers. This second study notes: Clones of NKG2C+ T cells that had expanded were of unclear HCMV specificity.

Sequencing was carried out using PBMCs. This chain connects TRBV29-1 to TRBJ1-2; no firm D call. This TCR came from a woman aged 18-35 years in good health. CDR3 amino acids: CSVDLADSNYGYTF. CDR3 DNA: TGCAGCGTTGATCTTGCAGACTCAAACTATGGCTACACCTTC.